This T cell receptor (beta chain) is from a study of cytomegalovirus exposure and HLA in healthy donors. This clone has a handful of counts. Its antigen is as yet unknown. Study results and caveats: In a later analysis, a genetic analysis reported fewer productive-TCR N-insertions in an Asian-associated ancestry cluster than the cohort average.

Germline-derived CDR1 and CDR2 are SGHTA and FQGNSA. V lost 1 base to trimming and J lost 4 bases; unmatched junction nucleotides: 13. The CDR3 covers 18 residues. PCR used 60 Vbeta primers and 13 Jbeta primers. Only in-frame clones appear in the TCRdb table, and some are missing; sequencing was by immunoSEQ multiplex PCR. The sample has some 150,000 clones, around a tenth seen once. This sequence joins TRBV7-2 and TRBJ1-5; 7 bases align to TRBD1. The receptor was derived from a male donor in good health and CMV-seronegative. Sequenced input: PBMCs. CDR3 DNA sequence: TGTGCCAGCAGCTTAGTTGCCATTGGGGCAGGGGGGAATCAGCCCCAGCATTTT. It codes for CASSLVAIGAGGNQPQHF.